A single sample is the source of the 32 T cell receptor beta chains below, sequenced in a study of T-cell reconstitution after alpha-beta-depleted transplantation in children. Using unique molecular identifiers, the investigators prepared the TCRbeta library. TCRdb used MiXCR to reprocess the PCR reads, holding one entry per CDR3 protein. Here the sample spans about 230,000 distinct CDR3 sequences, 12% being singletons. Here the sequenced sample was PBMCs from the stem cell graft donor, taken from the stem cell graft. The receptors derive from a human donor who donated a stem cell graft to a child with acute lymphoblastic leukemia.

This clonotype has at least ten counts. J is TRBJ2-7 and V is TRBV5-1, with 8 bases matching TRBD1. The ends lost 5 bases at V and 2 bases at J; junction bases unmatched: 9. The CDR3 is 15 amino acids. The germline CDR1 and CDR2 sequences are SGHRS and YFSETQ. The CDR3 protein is CASSREGQAAYEQYF. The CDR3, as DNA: TGCGCCAGCAGTCGTGAGGGACAGGCGGCCTACGAGCAGTACTTC.

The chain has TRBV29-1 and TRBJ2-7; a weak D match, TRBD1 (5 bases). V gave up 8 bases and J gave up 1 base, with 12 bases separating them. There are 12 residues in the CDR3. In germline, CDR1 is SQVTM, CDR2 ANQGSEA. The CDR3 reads CSSRDSSYEQYF. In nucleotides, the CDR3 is TGCAGCTCAAGAGACAGTTCCTACGAGCAGTACTTC.

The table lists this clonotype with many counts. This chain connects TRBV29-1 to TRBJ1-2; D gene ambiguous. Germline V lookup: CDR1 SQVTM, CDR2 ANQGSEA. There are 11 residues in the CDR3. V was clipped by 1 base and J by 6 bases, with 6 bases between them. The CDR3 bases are TGCAGCGTTGAAGGGACGGATGGCTACACCTTC. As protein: CSVEGTDGYTF.

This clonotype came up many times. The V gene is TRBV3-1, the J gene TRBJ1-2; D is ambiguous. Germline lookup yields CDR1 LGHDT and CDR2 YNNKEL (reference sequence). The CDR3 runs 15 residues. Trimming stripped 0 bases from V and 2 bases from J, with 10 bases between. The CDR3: CASSQDLSGNYGYTF. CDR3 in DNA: TGTGCCAGCAGCCAAGATCTATCAGGCAACTATGGCTACACCTTC.

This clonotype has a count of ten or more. DNA for the CDR3: TGTGCCAGCAGCTTAGATCAAGGTAGCGCTTTATCCTACGAGCAGTACTTC. As protein: CASSLDQGSALSYEQYF. The chain links TRBV11-2 to TRBJ2-7; D is possibly TRBD2 (5 bases). The CDR3 loop spans 17 amino acids. The germline CDR1 and CDR2 sequences are SGHAT and FQNNGV. Trimming pared 0 bases from V and 1 base from J, leaving 16 bases between.

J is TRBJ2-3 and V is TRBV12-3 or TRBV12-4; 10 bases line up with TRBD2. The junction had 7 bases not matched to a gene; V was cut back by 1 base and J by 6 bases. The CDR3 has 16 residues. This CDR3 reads CASSLVLAGVLDTQYF. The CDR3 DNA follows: TGTGCCAGCAGTTTAGTTCTAGCGGGGGTTCTGGATACGCAGTATTTT.

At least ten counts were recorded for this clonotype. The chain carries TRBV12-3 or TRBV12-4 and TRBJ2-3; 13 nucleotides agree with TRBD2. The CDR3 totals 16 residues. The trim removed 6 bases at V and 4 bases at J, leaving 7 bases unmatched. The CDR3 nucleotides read TGTGCCAGCAGACGGACTAGCGGGGGAAGGGCAGATACGCAGTATTTT. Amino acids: CASRRTSGGRADTQYF.

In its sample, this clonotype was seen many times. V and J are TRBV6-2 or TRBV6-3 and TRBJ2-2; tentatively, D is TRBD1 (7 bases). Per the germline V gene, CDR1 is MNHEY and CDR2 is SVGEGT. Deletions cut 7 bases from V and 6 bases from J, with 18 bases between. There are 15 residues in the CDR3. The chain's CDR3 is CASTDPRGVAGELFF. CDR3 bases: TGTGCCAGCACTGACCCCAGGGGGGTCGCCGGGGAGCTGTTTTTT.

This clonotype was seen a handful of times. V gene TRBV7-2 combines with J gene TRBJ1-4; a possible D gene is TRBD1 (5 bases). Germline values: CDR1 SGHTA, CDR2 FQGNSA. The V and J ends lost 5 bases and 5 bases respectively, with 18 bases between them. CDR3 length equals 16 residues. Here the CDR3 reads CASSTTGGAENEKLFF. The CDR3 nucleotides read TGTGCCAGCAGCACAACCGGGGGTGCGGAAAATGAAAAACTGTTTTTT. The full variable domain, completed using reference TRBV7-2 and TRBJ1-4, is GAGVSQSPSNKVTEKGKDVELRCDPISGHTALYWYRQSLGQGLEFLIYFQGNSAPDKSGLPSDRFSAERTGGSVSTLTIQRTQQEDSAVYLCASSTTGGAENEKLFFGSGTQLSVL.

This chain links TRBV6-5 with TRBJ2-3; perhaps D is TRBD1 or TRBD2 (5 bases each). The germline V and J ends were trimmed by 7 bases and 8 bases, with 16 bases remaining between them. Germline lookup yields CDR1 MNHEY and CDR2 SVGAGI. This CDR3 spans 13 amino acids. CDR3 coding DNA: TGTGCCAGCACCCGCCCCGGGACGTCTACGCAGTATTTT. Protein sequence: CASTRPGTSTQYF.

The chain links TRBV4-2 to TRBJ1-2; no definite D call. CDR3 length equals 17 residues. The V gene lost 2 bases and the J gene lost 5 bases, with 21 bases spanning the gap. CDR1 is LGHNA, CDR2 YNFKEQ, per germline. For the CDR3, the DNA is TGTGCCAGCAGCCAATCCACCTTGTCTCGGGCAAGGTATGGCTACACCTTC. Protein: CASSQSTLSRARYGYTF.

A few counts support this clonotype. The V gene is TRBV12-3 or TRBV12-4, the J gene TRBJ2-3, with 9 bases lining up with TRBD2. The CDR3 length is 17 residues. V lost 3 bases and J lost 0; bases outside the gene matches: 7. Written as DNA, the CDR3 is TGTGCCAGCAGTTTGGCTAGCGGGGTTATGAGCACAGATACGCAGTATTTT. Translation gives CASSLASGVMSTDTQYF.

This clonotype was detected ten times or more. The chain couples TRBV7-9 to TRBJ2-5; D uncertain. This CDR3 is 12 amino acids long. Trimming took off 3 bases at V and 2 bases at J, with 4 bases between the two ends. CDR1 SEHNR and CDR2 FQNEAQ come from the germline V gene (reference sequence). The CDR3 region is CASSFLQETQYF. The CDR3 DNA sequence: TGTGCCAGCAGCTTTCTTCAAGAGACCCAGTACTTC.

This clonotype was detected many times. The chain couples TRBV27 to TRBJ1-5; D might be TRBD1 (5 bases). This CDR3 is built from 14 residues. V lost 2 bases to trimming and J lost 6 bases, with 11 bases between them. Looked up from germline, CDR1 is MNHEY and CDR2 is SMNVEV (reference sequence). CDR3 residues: CASSLRGLGQPQHF. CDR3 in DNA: TGTGCCAGCAGTTTAAGGGGTTTGGGTCAGCCCCAGCATTTT.

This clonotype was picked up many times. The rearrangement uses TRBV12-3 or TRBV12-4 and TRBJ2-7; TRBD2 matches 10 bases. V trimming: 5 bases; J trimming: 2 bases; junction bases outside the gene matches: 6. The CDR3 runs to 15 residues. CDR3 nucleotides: TGTGCCAGCAGTCCAAGCGGGGGGGCCACCTACGAGCAGTACTTC. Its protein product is CASSPSGGATYEQYF.

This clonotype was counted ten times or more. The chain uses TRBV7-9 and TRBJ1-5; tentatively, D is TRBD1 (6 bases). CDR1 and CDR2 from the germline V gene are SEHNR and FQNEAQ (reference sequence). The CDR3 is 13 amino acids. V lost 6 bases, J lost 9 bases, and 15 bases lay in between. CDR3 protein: CASSRDRTAPQHF. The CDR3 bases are TGTGCCAGCAGTCGAGACAGGACGGCGCCCCAGCATTTT.

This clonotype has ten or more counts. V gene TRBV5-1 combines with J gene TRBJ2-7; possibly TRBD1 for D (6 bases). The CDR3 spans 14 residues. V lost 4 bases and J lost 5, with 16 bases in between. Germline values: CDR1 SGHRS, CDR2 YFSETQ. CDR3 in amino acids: CASSPGQITDEQYF. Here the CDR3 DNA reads TGCGCCAGCAGCCCAGGACAGATTACCGACGAGCAGTACTTC.

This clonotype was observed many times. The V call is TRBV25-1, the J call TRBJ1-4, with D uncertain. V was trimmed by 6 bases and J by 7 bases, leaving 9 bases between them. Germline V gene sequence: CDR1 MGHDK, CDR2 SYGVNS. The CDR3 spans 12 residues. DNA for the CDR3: TGTGCCAGCAGGGGGTTCGGTGAAAAACTGTTTTTT. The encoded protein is CASRGFGEKLFF.

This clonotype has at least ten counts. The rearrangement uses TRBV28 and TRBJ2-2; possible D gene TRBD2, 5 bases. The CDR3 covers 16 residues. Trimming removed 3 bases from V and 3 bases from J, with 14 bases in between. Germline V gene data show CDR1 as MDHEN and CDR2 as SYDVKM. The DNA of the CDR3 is TGTGCCAGCAGTTTTGGACTCCTGGAATACACCGGGGAGCTGTTTTTT. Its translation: CASSFGLLEYTGELFF.

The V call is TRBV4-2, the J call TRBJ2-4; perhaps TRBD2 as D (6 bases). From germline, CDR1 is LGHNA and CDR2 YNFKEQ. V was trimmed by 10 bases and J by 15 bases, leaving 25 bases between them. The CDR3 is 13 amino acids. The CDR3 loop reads CAIGAGVHGTLYF. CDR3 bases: TGTGCCATCGGCGCCGGGGTGCATGGGACTCTGTACTTC.

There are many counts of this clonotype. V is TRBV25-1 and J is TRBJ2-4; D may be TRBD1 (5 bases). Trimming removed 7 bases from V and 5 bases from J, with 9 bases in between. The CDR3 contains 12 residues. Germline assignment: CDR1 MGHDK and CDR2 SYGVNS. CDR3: CASTETENIQYF. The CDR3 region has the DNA TGTGCCAGCACTGAGACAGAAAACATTCAGTACTTC.

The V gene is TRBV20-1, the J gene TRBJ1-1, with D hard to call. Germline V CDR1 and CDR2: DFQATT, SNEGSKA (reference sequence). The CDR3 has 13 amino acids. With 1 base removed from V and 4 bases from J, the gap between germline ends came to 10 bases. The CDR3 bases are TGCAGTGCTAGAGGAGGGCTTCGCACTGAAGCTTTCTTT. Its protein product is CSARGGLRTEAFF.

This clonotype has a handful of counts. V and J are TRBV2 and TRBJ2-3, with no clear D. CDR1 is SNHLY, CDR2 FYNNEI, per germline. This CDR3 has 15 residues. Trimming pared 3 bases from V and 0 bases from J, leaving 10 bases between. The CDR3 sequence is CASSEGRTSTDTQYF. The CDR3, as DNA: TGTGCCAGCAGTGAGGGCAGAACTAGCACAGATACGCAGTATTTT.

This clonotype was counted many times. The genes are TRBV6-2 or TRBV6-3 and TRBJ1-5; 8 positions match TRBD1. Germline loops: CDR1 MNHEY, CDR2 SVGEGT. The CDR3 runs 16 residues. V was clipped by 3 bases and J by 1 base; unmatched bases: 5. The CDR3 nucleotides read TGTGCCAGCAGTTATCCTGACAGGGGAAGCAATCAGCCCCAGCATTTT. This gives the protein CASSYPDRGSNQPQHF.

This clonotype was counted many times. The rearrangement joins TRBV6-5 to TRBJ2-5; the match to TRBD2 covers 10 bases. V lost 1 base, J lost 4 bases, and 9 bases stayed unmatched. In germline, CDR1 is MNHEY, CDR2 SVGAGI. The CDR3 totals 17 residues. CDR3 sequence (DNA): TGTGCCAGCAGTTACTTGGGGCTAGCGGGGGCAGGAGAGACCCAGTACTTC. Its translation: CASSYLGLAGAGETQYF.

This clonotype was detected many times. In nucleotides, the CDR3 is TGCGCCAGCAGCTCCCCCCGGCCCTTTGGAGAGCAGTTCTTC. Translating gives CASSSPRPFGEQFF. The rearrangement joins TRBV5-1 to TRBJ2-1, with unresolved D. The CDR3 has 14 residues. V was trimmed by 3 bases and J by 10 bases, leaving 17 bases between them. The germline CDR1 and CDR2 sequences are SGHRS and YFSETQ.

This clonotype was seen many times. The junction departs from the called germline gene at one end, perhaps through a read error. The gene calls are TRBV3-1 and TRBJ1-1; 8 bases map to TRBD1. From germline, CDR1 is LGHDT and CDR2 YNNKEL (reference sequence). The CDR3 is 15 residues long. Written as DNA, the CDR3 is TGTGCCAGCAGCAAAGACAGGGGCGGGAACACTGAAGCTTTCTTT. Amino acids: CASSKDRGGNTEAFF.

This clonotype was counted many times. The CDR3 protein is CASSFLSGGEQYF. Here the CDR3 DNA reads TGTGCCAGCAGTTTTCTCTCAGGGGGGGAGCAGTACTTC. The J gene is TRBJ2-7, the V gene TRBV12-3 or TRBV12-4, with D tentatively TRBD1 (7 bases). This CDR3 is 13 amino acids long. V shed 3 bases and J shed 7 bases, with 13 bases lying between them.

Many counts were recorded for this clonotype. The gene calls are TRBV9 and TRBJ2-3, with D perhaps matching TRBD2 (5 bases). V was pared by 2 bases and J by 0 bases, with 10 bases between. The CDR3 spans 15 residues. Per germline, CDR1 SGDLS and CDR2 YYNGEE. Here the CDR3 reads CASSVLTGSTDTQYF. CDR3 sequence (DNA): TGTGCCAGCAGCGTCCTAACGGGGAGCACAGATACGCAGTATTTT.

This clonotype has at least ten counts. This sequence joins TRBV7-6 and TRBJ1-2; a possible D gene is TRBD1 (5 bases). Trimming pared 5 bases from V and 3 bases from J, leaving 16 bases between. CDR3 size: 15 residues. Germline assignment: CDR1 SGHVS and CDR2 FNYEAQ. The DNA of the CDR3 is TGTGCCAGCAGCCCGAGAGGCGGGGACCACTATGGCTACACCTTC. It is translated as CASSPRGGDHYGYTF.

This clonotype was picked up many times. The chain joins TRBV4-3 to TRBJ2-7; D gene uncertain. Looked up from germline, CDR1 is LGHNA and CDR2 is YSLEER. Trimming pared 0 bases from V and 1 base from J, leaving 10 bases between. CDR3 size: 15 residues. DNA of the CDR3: TGCGCCAGCAGCCAAGATAATGGCGGTTCCTACGAGCAGTACTTC. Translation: CASSQDNGGSYEQYF.

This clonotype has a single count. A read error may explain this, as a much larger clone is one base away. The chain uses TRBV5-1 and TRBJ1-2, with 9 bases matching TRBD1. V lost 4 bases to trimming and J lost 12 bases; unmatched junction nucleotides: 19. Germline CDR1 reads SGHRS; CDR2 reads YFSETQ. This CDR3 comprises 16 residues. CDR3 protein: CASSPGRGTGMYGDTF. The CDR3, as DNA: TGCGCCAGCAGCCCAGGGAGGGGGACAGGGATGTACGGCGACACCTTC.